The sequence of this T cell receptor (beta chain) was determined in a study of T cell responses to AZD1222 COVID-19 vaccine. Study at large: Samples with a second dose at about 4 or about 12 weeks were pooled together. Study results and limitations: Dominant CD4 TCR responses targeted spike regions 160-218 and 743-854. Spike-specific TCR breadth and depth were elevated following two AZD1222 doses.

Comment on this clone: The antigen remains unidentified.

The CDR3 runs to 15 residues. Losses at the gene ends were 4 bases for V and 3 bases for J; bases not matched to a gene: 7. Germline V lookup: CDR1 LGHDT, CDR2 YNNKEL (reference sequence). Using immunoSEQ multiplex PCR, the repertoire was profiled, and TCRdb retains in-frame clones only, with some absent. The sample has tens of thousands of clones; about 83% are singletons. This receptor was identified in an adult in good health. V gene TRBV3-1 (or the pseudogene TRBV3-2) combines with J gene TRBJ2-5, with TRBD2 matching 8 bases. The sequencing used peripheral blood, collected on day 0 of AZD1222 vaccination. CDR3 nucleotides: TGTGCCAGCAGCCCCCGAGGACTAGCTGAAGAGACCCAGTACTTC. It codes for CASSPRGLAEETQYF.